This T cell receptor beta chain was identified in a study of molecular identifiers for immune sequencing clone quantification. Study observations and caveats: Jurkat TCR RNA spiked in from one cell reportedly remained identifiable amid around 1 million naive cells.

Each CDR3 protein is one row after TCRdb ran MiXCR on the PCR reads. The sample consists of about 510,000 distinct CDR3 sequences, roughly a fifth of them appearing once. In germline, CDR1 is LNHDA, CDR2 SQIVND (reference sequence). This CDR3 has 18 amino acids. V was pared by 6 bases and J by 0 bases, with 15 bases of the junction left unmatched. With 10%, 30% or 50% of RNA, roughly 17,000 to 1,000,000 naive CD8 T cells were sequenced. This clonotype has more than one count but fewer than ten. The antigen remains unidentified. This TCR was sampled from a human donor in good health. Some libraries in this study had Jurkat cell RNA spiked in. The chain uses TRBV19 and TRBJ2-3; 7 bases agree with TRBD1. Material: naive CD8+ T cells from blood, with Jurkat cell RNA spiked in. This sample's subset: FACS-sorted CD8+CD4-CCR7+CD45RA+ naive T cells. CDR3 nucleotides: TGTGCCAGTAGCTGGACAGGCGGACTTTTTTCTAGCACAGATACGCAGTATTTT. Its protein is CASSWTGGLFSSTDTQYF.